Following are 2 T cell receptor beta chains from one sample sequenced in a study of control samples from healthy donors and cancer patients. Measured with immunoSEQ multiplex PCR; TCRdb has only the in-frame clones, and not every one. Here the sample spans 120,000 or so clones, around 90% being singletons. The sample was blood. Receptors were obtained from a man in his forties or fifties in good health.

J is TRBJ1-2 and V is TRBV28; tentatively, D is TRBD1 (5 bases). This CDR3 contains 15 residues. Germline V lookup: CDR1 MDHEN, CDR2 SYDVKM. The germline V and J ends were trimmed by 4 bases and 7 bases, with 19 bases remaining between them. The CDR3, as DNA: TGTGCCAGCAGTTCCATTCCGACTGGGGGGAGTGGCTACACCTTC. Amino acid sequence: CASSSIPTGGSGYTF.

The V call is TRBV7-7, the J call TRBJ1-1, with no clear D. V lost 10 bases, J lost 3 bases, and 15 bases lay in between. The CDR3 runs 13 residues. CDR1 is SSHAT, CDR2 FNYEAQ, per germline (reference sequence). The CDR3, as DNA: TGTGCCACCGCTCCGATGGCGCACACTGAAGCTTTCTTT. Protein product: CATAPMAHTEAFF.